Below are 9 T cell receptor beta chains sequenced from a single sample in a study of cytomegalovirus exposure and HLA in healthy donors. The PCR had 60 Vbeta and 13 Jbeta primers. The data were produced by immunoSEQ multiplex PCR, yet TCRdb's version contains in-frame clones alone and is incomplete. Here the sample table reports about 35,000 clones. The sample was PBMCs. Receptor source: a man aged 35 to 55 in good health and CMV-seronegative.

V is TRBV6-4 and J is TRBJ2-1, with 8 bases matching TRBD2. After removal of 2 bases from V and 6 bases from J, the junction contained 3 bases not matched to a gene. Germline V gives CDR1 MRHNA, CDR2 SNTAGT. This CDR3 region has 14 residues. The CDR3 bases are TGTGCCAGCAGTGACGCGGGAGGAACCAATGAGCAGTTCTTC. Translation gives CASSDAGGTNEQFF.

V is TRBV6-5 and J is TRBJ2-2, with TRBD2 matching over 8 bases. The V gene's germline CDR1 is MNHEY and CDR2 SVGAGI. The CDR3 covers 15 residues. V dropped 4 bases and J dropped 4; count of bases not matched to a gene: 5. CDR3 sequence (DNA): TGTGCCAGCAGTTCCGGGACTAGATTCACCGGGGAGCTGTTTTTT. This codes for CASSSGTRFTGELFF.

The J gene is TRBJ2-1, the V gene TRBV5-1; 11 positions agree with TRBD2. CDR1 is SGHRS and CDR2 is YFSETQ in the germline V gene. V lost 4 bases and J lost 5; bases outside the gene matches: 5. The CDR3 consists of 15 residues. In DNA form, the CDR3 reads TGCGCCAGCAGCCCGGGACTAGCGGACGACAATGAGCAGTTCTTC. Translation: CASSPGLADDNEQFF.

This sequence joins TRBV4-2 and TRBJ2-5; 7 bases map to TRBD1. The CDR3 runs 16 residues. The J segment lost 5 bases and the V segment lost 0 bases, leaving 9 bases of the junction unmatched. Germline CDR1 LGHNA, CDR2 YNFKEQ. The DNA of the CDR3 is TGTGCCAGCAGCCAAGATAAAGGGGGCGGTGGGGAGACCCAGTACTTC. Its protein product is CASSQDKGGGGETQYF.

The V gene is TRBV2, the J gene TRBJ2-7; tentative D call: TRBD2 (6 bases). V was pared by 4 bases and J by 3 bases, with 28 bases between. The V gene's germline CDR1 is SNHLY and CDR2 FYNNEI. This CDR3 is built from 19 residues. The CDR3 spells CASSGRGGVRAANSYEQYF. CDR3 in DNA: TGTGCCAGCAGTGGTAGGGGCGGGGTGAGGGCGGCCAATAGCTACGAGCAGTACTTC.

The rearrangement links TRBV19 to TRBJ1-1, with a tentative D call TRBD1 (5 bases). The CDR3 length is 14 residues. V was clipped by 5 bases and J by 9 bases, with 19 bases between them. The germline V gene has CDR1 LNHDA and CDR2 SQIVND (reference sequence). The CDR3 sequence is CASSAHPGGVQAFF. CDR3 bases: TGTGCCAGTAGTGCCCACCCTGGGGGGGTCCAAGCTTTCTTT.

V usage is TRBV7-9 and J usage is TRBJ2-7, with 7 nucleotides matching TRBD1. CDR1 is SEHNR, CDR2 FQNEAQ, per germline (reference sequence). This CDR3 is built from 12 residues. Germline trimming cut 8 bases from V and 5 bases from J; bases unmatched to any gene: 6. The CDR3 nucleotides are TGTGCCAGCGTACAAGGGGGCCACGAGCAGTACTTC. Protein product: CASVQGGHEQYF.

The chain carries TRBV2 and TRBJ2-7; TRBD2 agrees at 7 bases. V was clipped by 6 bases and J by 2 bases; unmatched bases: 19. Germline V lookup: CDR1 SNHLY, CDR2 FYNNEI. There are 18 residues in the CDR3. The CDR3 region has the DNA TGTGCCAGCAGCACGGTCGGGGGGACGTATTTGTCTCCCTACGAGCAGTACTTC. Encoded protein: CASSTVGGTYLSPYEQYF.

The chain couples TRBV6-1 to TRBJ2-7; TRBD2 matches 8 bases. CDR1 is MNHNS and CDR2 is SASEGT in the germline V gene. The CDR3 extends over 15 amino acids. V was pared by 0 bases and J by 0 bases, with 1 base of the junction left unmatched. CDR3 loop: CASSEASGSSYEQYF. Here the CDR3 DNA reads TGTGCCAGCAGTGAAGCGAGCGGGAGCTCCTACGAGCAGTACTTC.